These 27 T cell receptor beta chains were sequenced from one sample in a study of spatial heterogeneity in lung cancer. Study results and caveats: Counts of expanded alpha and beta TCRs within tumors tracked the tumor nonsynonymous mutation count.

Time point defined: sample taken at primary tumor resection. These TCRs' antigens remain unknown. In TCRdb, the 5' RACE reads were re-called with MiXCR into one record per CDR3 protein. The repertoire includes around 100,000 distinct CDR3 sequences, 4.4% of them detected once, and 21% sits in the top ten. The sequences come from lung tumor tissue, collected at surgery. The receptors come from a male donor with early-stage non-small cell lung cancer.

The V and J genes are TRBV4-2 and TRBJ2-1; unclear D gene. Germline assignment: CDR1 LGHNA and CDR2 YNFKEQ. This CDR3 comprises 13 residues. V was clipped by 2 bases and J by 8 bases, with 10 bases between them. The CDR3 sequence is CASSQHVSHEQFF. CDR3 nucleotide sequence: TGTGCCAGCAGCCAACACGTCTCCCATGAGCAGTTCTTC.

This clonotype occurred many times. The chain carries TRBV29-1 and TRBJ2-1; 9 nucleotides align to TRBD2. Looked up from germline, CDR1 is SQVTM and CDR2 is ANQGSEA. The CDR3 has 13 residues. Unmatched junction bases numbered 9, after V lost 6 bases and J lost 9 bases. The CDR3 reads CSVAGTSRGEQFF. The CDR3 coding sequence is TGCAGCGTCGCCGGGACTAGCAGGGGTGAGCAGTTCTTC.

In its sample, this clonotype was seen many times. The gene calls are TRBV2 and TRBJ1-2, with no clear D. V was trimmed by 4 bases and J by 2 bases, leaving 17 bases between them. From germline, CDR1 is SNHLY and CDR2 FYNNEI. The CDR3 is 16 residues long. CDR3 in DNA: TGTGCCAGCAGTGGAGTGCTTCGGGATCTAAACTATGGCTACACCTTC. Translation: CASSGVLRDLNYGYTF.

CDR3 region: CASSPPGREEPQHF. As DNA, the CDR3 is TGTGCCAGCAGTCCCCCCGGCCGAGAGGAGCCCCAGCATTTT. J is TRBJ1-5 and V is TRBV28; D remains unclear. CDR1 and CDR2 from the germline V gene are MDHEN and SYDVKM. The CDR3 extends over 14 amino acids. V lost 5 bases to trimming and J lost 8 bases, with 16 bases between them.

This clonotype appeared many times. CDR3: CASSHQGEYEQYF. Here the CDR3 DNA reads TGTGCCAGCAGCCATCAGGGGGAATACGAGCAGTACTTC. V is TRBV4-2 and J is TRBJ2-7; 7 positions match TRBD1. Germline lookup yields CDR1 LGHNA and CDR2 YNFKEQ. The V gene end was trimmed by 3 bases and the J gene end by 4 bases; junction bases not matched to a gene: 3. This CDR3 is built from 13 residues.

The sample holds many counts of this clonotype. The chain joins TRBV6-1 to TRBJ1-1; D not certain. The germline V gene has CDR1 MNHNS and CDR2 SASEGT. Trimming removed 8 bases at V and 1 base at J, with 14 bases between. There are 14 residues in the CDR3. CDR3 loop: CASSGALANTEAFF. In nucleotides, the CDR3 is TGTGCCAGCTCGGGTGCCCTTGCGAACACTGAAGCTTTCTTT.

V usage is TRBV28 and J usage is TRBJ2-7; D tentatively fits TRBD1 or TRBD2 (5 bases each). CDR3 length: 12 residues. Per germline, CDR1 MDHEN and CDR2 SYDVKM. V lost 7 bases to trimming and J lost 4 bases, with 11 bases between them. For the CDR3, the DNA is TGTGCCAGCAATCTCGGGGCGTACGAGCAGTACTTC. Translated: CASNLGAYEQYF.

This clonotype was seen at least ten times. The chain carries TRBV28 and TRBJ1-5; possible D gene TRBD1, 6 bases. The CDR3 has 14 residues. Trimming stripped 5 bases from V and 6 bases from J, with 14 bases between. Germline assignment: CDR1 MDHEN and CDR2 SYDVKM. CDR3 amino acids: CASSIQGFSQPQHF. Here the CDR3 DNA reads TGTGCCAGCAGTATACAGGGTTTTAGTCAGCCCCAGCATTTT. Drawing the rest from reference TRBV28 and TRBJ1-5, the complete variable domain is DVKVTQSSRYLVKRTGEKVFLECVQDMDHENMFWYRQDPGLGLRLIYFSYDVKMKEKGDIPEGYSVSREKKERFSLILESASTNQTSMYLCASSIQGFSQPQHFGDGTRLSIL.

In this sample, this clonotype turned up many times. CDR3 in amino acids: CASSFGYRVSYEQYF. The CDR3 DNA follows: TGTGCCAGCAGTTTTGGCTACAGGGTCTCCTACGAGCAGTACTTC. This rearrangement joins TRBV28 to TRBJ2-7; the D gene is possibly TRBD1 (6 bases). V gave up 3 bases and J gave up 0 bases, with 12 bases separating them. The germline CDR1 and CDR2 sequences are MDHEN and SYDVKM. CDR3 length: 15 amino acids.

This clonotype was seen many times. The rearrangement links TRBV11-2 to TRBJ2-1; 8 positions match TRBD2. Germline V gene data show CDR1 as SGHAT and CDR2 as FQNNGV. V shed 4 bases and J 9 bases; nucleotides not matched to a gene: 20. This CDR3 is 18 amino acids long. CDR3 region: CASSWMGLGENVVIEQFF. DNA for the CDR3: TGTGCCAGCAGCTGGATGGGACTAGGCGAAAATGTGGTCATTGAGCAGTTCTTC.

This clonotype appeared many times. The chain couples TRBV20-1 to TRBJ2-3, with 10 positions matching TRBD1. This CDR3 is built from 15 residues. In germline, CDR1 is DFQATT, CDR2 SNEGSKA (reference sequence). V shed 4 bases and J 5 bases; nucleotides not matched to a gene: 9. In nucleotides, the CDR3 is TGCAGTGCTATGGGCACCGGGACAGGGGTAGATACGCAGTATTTT. This sequence encodes CSAMGTGTGVDTQYF.

V usage is TRBV20-1 and J usage is TRBJ1-5; D possibly corresponds to TRBD1 (6 bases). V lost 0 bases and J 5 bases, leaving 11 bases between the germline ends. CDR3 size: 14 residues. Germline V gene data show CDR1 as DFQATT and CDR2 as SNEGSKA (reference sequence). CDR3 region: CSARDTGMDQPQHF. In DNA form, the CDR3 reads TGCAGTGCTAGAGATACAGGGATGGATCAGCCCCAGCATTTT.

This clonotype has a count of ten or more. The V gene is TRBV2, the J gene TRBJ1-1; D uncertain. The CDR3 length is 13 residues. Trimming cost V 8 bases and J 7 bases, with 17 bases left between them. Looked up from germline, CDR1 is SNHLY and CDR2 is FYNNEI. CDR3 bases: TGTGCCAGCTCGAAGGGAAGTTTCGATGAAGCTTTCTTT. Its protein is CASSKGSFDEAFF.

This clonotype has ten or more counts. The V and J genes are TRBV10-2 and TRBJ1-5, with D hard to call. There are 13 residues in the CDR3. The germline CDR1 and CDR2 sequences are WSHSY and SAAADI. The V end was cut by 5 bases, the J end by 1 base, with 6 bases between. CDR3 sequence (DNA): TGCGCCAGCAGTAGCACAAGCAATCAGCCCCAGCATTTT. It encodes CASSSTSNQPQHF.

This clonotype was seen many times. The chain is built from TRBV6-1 and TRBJ2-2; 14 positions agree with TRBD2. CDR3 length: 16 residues. Germline values: CDR1 MNHNS, CDR2 SASEGT. V shed 7 bases, J shed 4 bases, and the junction held 5 bases outside the gene matches. CDR3 nucleotides: TGTGCCAGCATTCGACTAGCGGGAGGGACCACCGGGGAGCTGTTTTTT. Protein product: CASIRLAGGTTGELFF.

At least ten counts were recorded for this clonotype. The chain links TRBV25-1 to TRBJ2-3; D is possibly TRBD1 (6 bases). The CDR3 has 15 amino acids. Germline CDR1 reads MGHDK; CDR2 reads SYGVNS. V lost 4 bases and J lost 0, with 11 bases in between. For the CDR3, the DNA is TGTGCCAGCAGTGCATGGGGGCGGAGCACAGATACGCAGTATTTT. This codes for CASSAWGRSTDTQYF.

This clonotype appeared many times. V gene TRBV12-3 or TRBV12-4 combines with J gene TRBJ2-1, with D possibly called TRBD1 or TRBD2 (5 bases each). V lost 4 bases and J lost 15, with 19 bases in between. This CDR3 has 13 amino acids. The CDR3 spells CASSSLDGTSRFF. In DNA form, the CDR3 reads TGTGCCAGCAGTTCCCTCGACGGGACCTCTCGGTTCTTC.

This clonotype was picked up many times. The chain links TRBV7-9 to TRBJ2-5, with D maybe TRBD1 (5 bases). With 11 bases removed from V and 3 bases from J, the gap between germline ends came to 16 bases. The CDR3 is 13 amino acids. CDR1 is SEHNR and CDR2 is FQNEAQ in the germline V gene (reference sequence). The CDR3 loop is CAGQQQNEETQYF. The CDR3 region has the DNA TGTGCCGGACAACAGCAAAACGAAGAGACCCAGTACTTC.

There are a few counts of this clonotype. The rearrangement links TRBV20-1 to TRBJ2-1; TRBD2 matches at 12 bases. The CDR3 totals 15 residues. Germline V gives CDR1 DFQATT, CDR2 SNEGSKA (reference sequence). V lost 6 bases to trimming and J lost 8 bases; unmatched junction nucleotides: 11. This CDR3 reads CSATSGRHYLDEQFF. The CDR3 DNA is TGCAGTGCAACTAGCGGGAGGCACTACTTGGATGAGCAGTTCTTC.

This clonotype showed up just a few times. The gene calls are TRBV18 and TRBJ1-6, with 11 bases aligning to TRBD1. Germline lookup yields CDR1 KGHSH and CDR2 LQKENI. V lost 5 bases, J lost 7 bases, and 4 bases stayed unmatched. The CDR3 runs to 15 residues. DNA for the CDR3: TGTGCCAGCTCAGCGGACAGGGGGCCGAATTCACCCCTCCACTTT. Translated, it gives CASSADRGPNSPLHF.

This clonotype was recorded many times. The chain has TRBV5-1 and TRBJ1-1; tentative D call: TRBD1 (5 bases). This CDR3 is built from 14 residues. Germline V gives CDR1 SGHRS, CDR2 YFSETQ. V lost 2 bases and J 6 bases, leaving 14 bases between the germline ends. The CDR3 DNA reads as TGCGCCAGCAGCTTCGCGGGGGGGTTCGCTGAAGCTTTCTTT. Amino acids: CASSFAGGFAEAFF.

The sample holds many counts of this clonotype. DNA for the CDR3: TGCAGCGTTGTGGGGACTACTTCCTCCTACGAGCAGTACTTC. This translates into CSVVGTTSSYEQYF. V is TRBV29-1 and J is TRBJ2-7; 7 nucleotides line up with TRBD2. CDR3 length: 14 amino acids. In germline, CDR1 is SQVTM, CDR2 ANQGSEA. The ends lost 4 bases at V and 0 bases at J; junction bases unmatched: 6.

This clonotype was seen ten or more times. The V and J genes are TRBV4-1 and TRBJ1-1; the D gene is possibly TRBD1 (5 bases). The CDR3 has 15 amino acids. Per the germline V gene, CDR1 is MGHRA and CDR2 is YSYEKL. V shed 2 bases and J shed 1 base, with 11 bases lying between them. The CDR3 reads CASSQLKGPNTEAFF. The DNA for the CDR3 is TGCGCCAGCAGCCAACTAAAGGGACCGAACACTGAAGCTTTCTTT.

This clonotype showed up just a few times. The CDR3 sequence: CASSPYLGIGELFF. In nucleotides, the CDR3 is TGTGCCAGCAGCCCATATCTAGGTATCGGGGAGCTGTTTTTT. The chain recombines TRBV27 with TRBJ2-2; D is ambiguous. The CDR3 contains 14 residues. In germline, CDR1 is MNHEY, CDR2 SMNVEV (reference sequence). The V and J ends lost 6 bases and 7 bases respectively, with 15 bases between them.

The sample holds many counts of this clonotype. The chain carries TRBV12-3 or TRBV12-4 and TRBJ2-5; 10 bases match TRBD2. V lost 5 bases, J lost 3 bases, and 3 bases stayed unmatched. The CDR3 consists of 14 residues. The CDR3 nucleotides read TGTGCCAGCAGTCTCGGGACTAGCGAAGAGACCCAGTACTTC. Translated: CASSLGTSEETQYF.

This clonotype was seen a few times. The chain combines TRBV13 with TRBJ2-1; D possibly corresponds to TRBD2 (6 bases). Per the germline V gene, CDR1 is PRHDT and CDR2 is FYEKMQ (reference sequence). The V and J ends lost 0 bases and 0 bases respectively, with 15 bases between them. This CDR3 has 18 amino acids. CDR3 DNA sequence: TGTGCCAGCAGCTTAGGGGCGACTAGAGAAAGCTCCTACAATGAGCAGTTCTTC. This sequence encodes CASSLGATRESSYNEQFF.

This clonotype was counted at least ten times. The rearrangement joins TRBV20-1 to TRBJ2-1; D not certain. Trimming shortened V by 6 bases and J by 4 bases, and 16 bases separated the two germline ends. The CDR3 extends over 14 amino acids. In germline, CDR1 is DFQATT, CDR2 SNEGSKA (reference sequence). CDR3 nucleotides: TGCAGTGCCATCTCTATCGACGGGTACAATGAGCAGTTCTTC. The encoded protein is CSAISIDGYNEQFF.